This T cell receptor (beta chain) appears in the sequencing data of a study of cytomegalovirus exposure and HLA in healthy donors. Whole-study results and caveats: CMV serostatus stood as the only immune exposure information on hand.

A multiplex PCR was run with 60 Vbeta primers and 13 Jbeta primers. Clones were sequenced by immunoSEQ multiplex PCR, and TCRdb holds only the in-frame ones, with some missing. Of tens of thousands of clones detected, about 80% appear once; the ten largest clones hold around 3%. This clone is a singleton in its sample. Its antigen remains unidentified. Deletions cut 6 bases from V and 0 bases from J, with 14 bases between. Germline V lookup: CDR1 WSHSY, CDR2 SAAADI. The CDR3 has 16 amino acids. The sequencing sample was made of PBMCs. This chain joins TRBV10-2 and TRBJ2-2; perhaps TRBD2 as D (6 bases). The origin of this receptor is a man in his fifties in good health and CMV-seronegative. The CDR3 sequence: CASRNSERANTGELFF. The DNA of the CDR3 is TGCGCCAGCAGAAATAGCGAGCGGGCGAACACCGGGGAGCTGTTTTTT.